This T cell receptor beta chain derives from a study of blood T cell repertoires in COVID-19 (dated by TCRdb to about 2020). Regarding the complete study: Samples covering the acute and convalescent phases of COVID-19 were provided by collaborators in the United States, Italy and Spain. The material from the prospective study consisted of cDNA or gDNA derived from T cells, B-cell-depleted T cells, or PBMCs. The dataset comprised deeply sampled blood TCRbeta repertoires from subjects exposed to, actively infected with, or recovered from COVID-19. A freely available public database, intended as a resource for researchers studying the immune response to SARS-CoV-2, is where the repertoires were released. The samples were drawn from two sources: the first 160 participants of the ongoing ImmuneRACE study, and 950 to 1,500 subjects contributed by 6 global collaborators. The sample metadata nearly always contained a de-identified subject ID, COVID-19 status, age in years and sex. Where HLA class I and class II types were available, the types were taken from metadata supplied by the sample provider, not from assay-based typing.

Study-level results and caveats: The amount of clinical and demographic metadata varied by source and participant and was provided uncurated.

The immunoSEQ Assay, a bias-controlled multiplex PCR, was used to amplify TCRbeta CDR3 regions from genomic DNA. For the original study's pipeline: Within the assay, amplification of reference gene primers was used to estimate how many nucleated cells each sample contained. To quantify the absolute abundance of each unique TCRbeta CDR3 rearrangement, sequence reads were collapsed and filtered. For each sample, productive Simpson clonality was calculated by taking the square root of Simpson's diversity index across productive rearrangements. What TCRdb holds here is the immuneACCESS table cut down to in-frame rearrangements. Part of the clones is not present; checked against another copy, under half of the missing clones reflect an unresolved V gene, and the others are unexplained. D and trimming come from the DNA, and the V and J calls and clone size come from that table. Counted in this sample were roughly 140,000 clones; around 86% of them appeared once. Together, the top ten hold under 6% of the sample.

With regard to this clone: Its antigen is currently not known. One base away there is no much larger clone; base qualities are not given.

V and J are truncated by 5 bases and 6 bases respectively, leaving an intervening sequence of 13 bases. The CDR3 has 14 amino acids, counting the end cysteine and phenylalanine. Only CDR3 DNA remains: 42 bases, in frame from the first base. The germline V gene (reference sequence) sets CDR1 to LNHNV and CDR2 to YYDKDF. Whole blood was collected in K2EDTA tubes by collaborating institutions according to the institutions' own protocols. Collaborator samples were shipped for TCRbeta analysis as frozen whole blood, isolated PBMCs, or DNA extracted from either sample type. Sample: peripheral blood. This TCR came from a human donor in a cohort sampled during active COVID-19. Recombination connected TRBV15 to TRBJ2-2; perhaps TRBD2 is the D gene, with 5 bases matching. The nucleotides are TGTGCCACCAGCGGGGAGTTCGGGGCCGGGGAGCTGTTTTTT. Translation gives CATSGEFGAGELFF. With the portions outside the CDR3 filled from the reference TRBV15 and TRBJ2-2 genes, the complete variable region becomes DAMVIQNPRYQVTQFGKPVTLSCSQTLNHNVMYWYQQKSSQAPKLLFHYYDKDFNNEADTPDNFQSRRPNTSFCFLDIRSPGLGDTAMYLCATSGEFGAGELFFGEGSRLTVL.